This TCR beta chain was sequenced in a study of blood T cells in healthy people across ages. This clonotype has just a few counts. Sample-barcoded 5' priming and a J-beta primer mix drove a second PCR of roughly 7 to 11 cycles. MiXCR, run by TCRdb on the 5' RACE reads, gives a single entry per CDR3 protein. The data hold some 290,000 distinct CDR3 sequences, with 25% to 30% observed a single time. V was cut by 5 bases and J by 3 bases, with 23 bases left in between. The CDR3 has 18 amino acids. Germline-derived CDR1 and CDR2 are SGDLS and YYNGEE. This receptor was obtained from a woman in her 70s in good health. The sample taken for sequencing was blood. The chain links TRBV9 to TRBJ2-2, with D possibly matching TRBD2 (7 bases). CDR3 residues: CASRIPRGREAYTGELFF. The CDR3 DNA reads TGTGCCAGCAGAATCCCGCGGGGGCGAGAAGCCTACACCGGGGAGCTGTTTTTT.